This T cell receptor beta chain was obtained from a study of shared clonotypes between healthy human individuals. TCRdb's copy holds only in-frame clones and misses some; the assay was immunoSEQ multiplex PCR. Among hundreds of thousands of clones listed, around 96% were seen once. Naive CD8 cells, CD45RO-negative and positively selected for CCR7, excluded terminally differentiated effector memory CD45RA+ cells. There are 14 residues in the CDR3. V shed 0 bases and J shed 7 bases, with 10 bases lying between them. Germline assignment: CDR1 MGHRA and CDR2 YSYEKL. The chain couples TRBV4-1 to TRBJ1-3; D is possibly TRBD1 (5 bases). The sequence derives from a woman in her twenties or thirties in good health. The sequenced sample consisted of naive CD8+ T cells sorted from blood. The CDR3 bases are TGCGCCAGCAGCCAAGATGCCAGGGCGAACACCATATATTTT. Amino acids: CASSQDARANTIYF.